These 25 T cell receptor beta chains share one sample of origin, sequenced in a study of T cell responses to AZD1222 COVID-19 vaccine. Generated by immunoSEQ multiplex PCR, the TCRdb table keeps only in-frame clones and is missing some. Seen here are roughly 72,000 clones, roughly 85% observed once, and the top ten hold roughly 22%. Specimen: peripheral blood, collected on day 0 of AZD1222 vaccination. These receptors all stem from an adult in good health.

The chain combines TRBV18 with TRBJ2-1; 11 nucleotides line up with TRBD2. This CDR3 comprises 14 residues. Unmatched junction bases numbered 2, after V lost 3 bases and J lost 7 bases. Germline lookup yields CDR1 KGHSH and CDR2 LQKENI. CDR3 residues: CASSPGTSGNEQFF. CDR3 DNA: TGTGCCAGCTCACCGGGGACTAGCGGAAATGAGCAGTTCTTC.

The sample holds one count of this clone. This chain links TRBV5-1 with TRBJ2-7; TRBD2 matches at 13 bases. V trimming: 4 bases; J trimming: 5 bases; junction bases outside the gene matches: 12. This CDR3 has 17 amino acids. Germline loops: CDR1 SGHRS, CDR2 YFSETQ. CDR3 region: CASSLTSGGANRHEQYF. CDR3 DNA sequence: TGCGCCAGCAGCCTAACTAGCGGGGGGGCTAACAGACACGAGCAGTACTTC.

This chain joins TRBV7-3 and TRBJ2-1; unclear D gene. CDR1 and CDR2 (germline): SGHTA, FQGTGA. CDR3 length: 12 residues. Between the trimmed V and J ends, which lost 5 bases and 9 bases, there was a span of 11 bases. The CDR3 here is CASSPTGGEQFF. The CDR3 DNA sequence: TGTGCCAGCAGCCCGACGGGTGGTGAGCAGTTCTTC.

The chain carries TRBV7-8 and TRBJ1-5, with D hard to call. CDR1 SGHVS and CDR2 FQNEAQ come from the germline V gene. The CDR3 extends over 15 amino acids. The V gene lost 1 base and the J gene lost 0 bases, with 7 bases spanning the gap. As DNA, the CDR3 is TGTGCCAGCAGCTTAGAGGCAGCTAGCAATCAGCCCCAGCATTTT. Its translation: CASSLEAASNQPQHF. The full variable domain, rest sourced from reference TRBV7-8 and TRBJ1-5, is GAGVSQSPRYKVAKRGQDVALRCDPISGHVSLFWYQQALGQGPEFLTYFQNEAQLDKSGLPSDRFFAERPEGSVSTLKIQRTQQEDSAVYLCASSLEAASNQPQHFGDGTRLSIL.

The chain uses TRBV30 and TRBJ2-1; 7 bases match TRBD2. Germline V gene sequence: CDR1 GTSNPN, CDR2 SVGIG (reference sequence). The CDR3 length is 15 residues. J gave up 0 bases and V 8 bases, and 10 bases lay outside the gene matches. The CDR3 reads CARSGGVISYNEQFF. DNA for the CDR3: TGTGCCCGCTCTGGGGGGGTCATCTCCTACAATGAGCAGTTCTTC.

The chain couples TRBV4-2 to TRBJ2-3; unclear D gene. The V and J ends lost 1 base and 2 bases respectively, with 4 bases between them. CDR1 is LGHNA and CDR2 is YNFKEQ in the germline V gene. The CDR3 spans 13 residues. For the CDR3, the DNA is TGTGCCAGCAGCCAAGGCCCCACAGATACGCAGTATTTT. Translating it yields CASSQGPTDTQYF.

This sequence joins TRBV4-1 and TRBJ2-7; TRBD1 or TRBD2 may be the D gene (5 bases each). V lost 4 bases and J lost 5, with 12 bases in between. CDR1 and CDR2 (germline): MGHRA, YSYEKL. CDR3 length: 13 residues. The chain's CDR3 is CASSLGTGDEQYF. DNA of the CDR3: TGCGCCAGCAGCCTCGGGACCGGGGACGAGCAGTACTTC.

The chain couples TRBV7-8 to TRBJ2-7, with 11 bases matching TRBD2. CDR1 SGHVS and CDR2 FQNEAQ come from the germline V gene. The V segment lost 6 bases and the J segment 7 bases; nucleotides outside the gene matches: 11. The CDR3 contains 15 residues. The CDR3 nucleotides are TGTGCCAGCAGTTCCCAACTAGCGGGAGCTGGAGAGCAGTACTTC. This gives the protein CASSSQLAGAGEQYF. Using reference TRBV7-8 and TRBJ2-7 for the parts outside the CDR3, the full variable domain is GAGVSQSPRYKVAKRGQDVALRCDPISGHVSLFWYQQALGQGPEFLTYFQNEAQLDKSGLPSDRFFAERPEGSVSTLKIQRTQQEDSAVYLCASSSQLAGAGEQYFGPGTRLTVT.

V gene TRBV7-8 combines with J gene TRBJ2-2; D might be TRBD1 (6 bases). The germline V gene has CDR1 SGHVS and CDR2 FQNEAQ. This CDR3 contains 14 residues. V gave up 5 bases and J gave up 6 bases, with 13 bases separating them. CDR3 DNA: TGTGCCAGCAGCCTAGGGGGTACCGCCGGGGAGCTGTTTTTT. Encoded protein: CASSLGGTAGELFF.

The V gene is TRBV5-4, the J gene TRBJ2-7, with 9 bases identical to TRBD1. The CDR3 has 15 residues. CDR1 is SGHNT and CDR2 is YYREEE in the germline V gene (reference sequence). V lost 3 bases to trimming and J lost 4 bases; unmatched junction nucleotides: 8. CDR3 coding DNA: TGTGCCAGCAGCTCTACCTTACAGGGGGCTTACGAGCAGTACTTC. Translated: CASSSTLQGAYEQYF.

This sequence joins TRBV6-5 and TRBJ2-3, with a weak D call TRBD1 (5 bases). The V end lost 5 bases, the J end lost 0 bases, and 9 bases lay between the germline ends. Germline-derived CDR1 and CDR2 are MNHEY and SVGAGI. The CDR3 sequence is 14 residues long. The CDR3 coding sequence is TGTGCCAGCAGTATGGCAGGGAGCACAGATACGCAGTATTTT. Translating it yields CASSMAGSTDTQYF.

The CDR3 sequence is CASSLLGGINYGYTF. For the CDR3, the DNA is TGTGCCAGCAGTTTATTAGGGGGGATTAACTATGGCTACACCTTC. This chain joins TRBV27 and TRBJ1-2, with D perhaps TRBD1 (6 bases). This CDR3 has 15 amino acids. Trimming took 1 base from V and 1 from J, leaving 10 bases between them. Per germline, CDR1 MNHEY and CDR2 SMNVEV (reference sequence).

This rearrangement joins TRBV28 to TRBJ1-1, with D uncertain. Deletions cut 4 bases from V and 0 bases from J, with 15 bases between. This CDR3 region has 16 residues. In germline, CDR1 is MDHEN, CDR2 SYDVKM. The CDR3 protein is CASSSAGAALNTEAFF. The CDR3 DNA follows: TGTGCCAGCAGTTCCGCCGGAGCGGCCCTGAACACTGAAGCTTTCTTT.

The chain combines TRBV7-9 with TRBJ2-3; D is perhaps TRBD2 (5 bases). The germline CDR1 and CDR2 sequences are SEHNR and FQNEAQ (reference sequence). This CDR3 has 14 residues. The DNA for the CDR3 is TGTGCTGAGGACTTTCCAGATGGCACAGATACGCAGTATTTT. It specifies CAEDFPDGTDTQYF.

This clone was picked up a small number of times. The rearrangement uses TRBV5-6 and TRBJ1-1; possible D gene TRBD1, 5 bases. V dropped 6 bases and J dropped 9 bases, with 15 bases sitting between them. Germline V gene data show CDR1 as SGHDT and CDR2 as YYEEEE. The CDR3 sequence is 12 residues long. The CDR3 reads CASTAGGYQAFF. The CDR3 nucleotides read TGTGCCAGCACCGCCGGGGGGTACCAAGCTTTCTTT.

CDR3 sequence reads: CASSPSADTQYF. For the CDR3, the DNA is TGTGCCAGCTCACCGAGCGCAGATACGCAGTATTTT. The rearrangement links TRBV18 to TRBJ2-3; D remains unclear. The CDR3 runs to 12 residues. The germline V gene has CDR1 KGHSH and CDR2 LQKENI. V was trimmed by 3 bases and J by 4 bases, leaving 5 bases between them.

This chain joins TRBV10-1 and TRBJ2-2; D possibly corresponds to TRBD1 (6 bases). The CDR3 has 13 residues. The germline gives CDR1 WNHNN, CDR2 SYGVQD (reference sequence). V shed 6 bases and J shed 7 bases, with 12 bases lying between them. The CDR3 bases are TGCGCCAGCAGACAGGGATCTTTCGGGGAGCTGTTTTTT. Amino acid sequence: CASRQGSFGELFF.

The chain couples TRBV7-9 to TRBJ2-7; D is uncertain. Trimming cost V 6 bases and J 6 bases, with 12 bases left between them. Germline CDR1 and CDR2: SEHNR and FQNEAQ (reference sequence). The CDR3 covers 12 residues. Here the CDR3 DNA reads TGTGCCAGCAGATCGAGGATGGGCGAGCAGTACTTC. Protein: CASRSRMGEQYF. Full variable domain (rest looked up from reference TRBV7-9 and TRBJ2-7): DTGVSQNPRHKITKRGQNVTFRCDPISEHNRLYWYRQTLGQGPEFLTYFQNEAQLEKSRLLSDRFSAERPKGSFSTLEIQRTEQGDSAMYLCASRSRMGEQYFGPGTRLTVT.

The V and J genes are TRBV5-4 and TRBJ2-5, with 7 bases that match TRBD1. This CDR3 is built from 14 residues. The germline V gene has CDR1 SGHNT and CDR2 YYREEE (reference sequence). V lost 4 bases and J lost 4; bases outside the gene matches: 7. The CDR3 sequence is CASSRQGAAETQYF. CDR3 bases: TGTGCCAGCAGCCGACAGGGCGCGGCAGAGACCCAGTACTTC.

The chain joins TRBV7-3 to TRBJ2-1; D unresolved. The CDR3 covers 13 residues. Germline assignment: CDR1 SGHTA and CDR2 FQGTGA. V lost 5 bases and J lost 9, with 14 bases in between. The CDR3 loop reads CASSPTSGVEQFF. The CDR3 DNA reads TGTGCCAGCAGCCCAACCTCAGGAGTTGAGCAGTTCTTC.

The V gene is TRBV7-4, the J gene TRBJ1-3; D is unresolved. In germline, CDR1 is SGHVT, CDR2 SQSDAQ. The CDR3 spans 16 residues. V lost 3 bases and J 0 bases, leaving 12 bases between the germline ends. The CDR3 DNA sequence: TGTGCCAGCAGCTTCGTCGCCGGAATCTCTGGAAACACCATATATTTT. Encoded protein: CASSFVAGISGNTIYF. Using reference TRBV7-4 and TRBJ1-3 for the parts outside the CDR3, the full variable domain is GAGVSQSPRYKVAKRGRDVALRCDSISGHVTLYWYRQTLGQGSEVLTYSQSDAQRDKSGRPSGRFSAERPERSVSTLKIQRTEQGDSAVYLCASSFVAGISGNTIYFGEGSWLTVV.

Only one count was recorded for this clone. The CDR3 sequence is CASSSKGGTSGKAYNEQFF. CDR3 nucleotide sequence: TGTGCCAGCAGCTCTAAAGGAGGGACTAGCGGGAAGGCGTACAATGAGCAGTTCTTC. The chain carries TRBV5-4 and TRBJ2-1; 13 bases agree with TRBD2. The CDR3 totals 19 residues. Germline V gene data show CDR1 as SGHNT and CDR2 as YYREEE (reference sequence). J lost 4 bases, V lost 3 bases, and 13 bases had no gene match.

In its sample, this clone was seen once. V gene TRBV29-1 combines with J gene TRBJ2-7, with a tentative D call TRBD1 (6 bases). CDR1 and CDR2 (germline): SQVTM, ANQGSEA. With 5 bases removed from V and 1 base from J, the gap between germline ends came to 12 bases. CDR3 length: 13 amino acids. This chain's CDR3 is CSVQKGVSYEQYF. The CDR3 DNA is TGCAGCGTTCAAAAGGGGGTTTCCTACGAGCAGTACTTC.

This clone was observed a single time. This chain links TRBV19 with TRBJ2-1, with 8 bases lining up with TRBD1. J was trimmed by 3 bases and V by 6 bases; bases with no gene match: 10. CDR3 length equals 16 residues. Germline-derived CDR1 and CDR2 are LNHDA and SQIVND (reference sequence). CDR3 region: CASSTEGQAFYNEQFF. The DNA for the CDR3 is TGTGCCAGTAGCACTGAGGGACAGGCTTTCTACAATGAGCAGTTCTTC. Looking up the rest from reference TRBV19 and TRBJ2-1 gives the full variable domain: DGGITQSPKYLFRKEGQNVTLSCEQNLNHDAMYWYRQDPGQGLRLIYYSQIVNDFQKGDIAEGYSVSREKKESFPLTVTSAQKNPTAFYLCASSTEGQAFYNEQFFGPGTRLTVL.

This clone was seen many times. V gene TRBV5-6 combines with J gene TRBJ2-1; TRBD2 matches at 11 bases. The CDR3 sequence is 17 residues long. The V gene's germline CDR1 is SGHDT and CDR2 YYEEEE. With V trimmed by 0 bases and J by 5 bases, 7 bases remained unmatched. CDR3 coding DNA: TGTGCCAGCAGCTTGGTTCTAGCGGGAGGCCCTGACAATGAGCAGTTCTTC. It is translated as CASSLVLAGGPDNEQFF.